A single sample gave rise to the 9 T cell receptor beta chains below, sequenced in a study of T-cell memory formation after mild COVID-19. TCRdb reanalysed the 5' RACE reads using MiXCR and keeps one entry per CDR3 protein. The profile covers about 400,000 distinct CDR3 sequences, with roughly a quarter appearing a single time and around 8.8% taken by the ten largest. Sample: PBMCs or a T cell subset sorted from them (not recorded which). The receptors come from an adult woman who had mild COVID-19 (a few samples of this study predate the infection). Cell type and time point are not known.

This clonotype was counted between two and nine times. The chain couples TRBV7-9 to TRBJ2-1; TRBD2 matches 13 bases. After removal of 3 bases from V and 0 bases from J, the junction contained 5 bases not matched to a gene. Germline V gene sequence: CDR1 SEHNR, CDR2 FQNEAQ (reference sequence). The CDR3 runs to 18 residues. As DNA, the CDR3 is TGTGCCAGCAGCTTCGGGACTAGCGGGGAGAGCTCCTACAATGAGCAGTTCTTC. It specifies CASSFGTSGESSYNEQFF. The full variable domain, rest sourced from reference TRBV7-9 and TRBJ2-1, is DTGVSQNPRHKITKRGQNVTFRCDPISEHNRLYWYRQTLGQGPEFLTYFQNEAQLEKSRLLSDRFSAERPKGSFSTLEIQRTEQGDSAMYLCASSFGTSGESSYNEQFFGPGTRLTVL.

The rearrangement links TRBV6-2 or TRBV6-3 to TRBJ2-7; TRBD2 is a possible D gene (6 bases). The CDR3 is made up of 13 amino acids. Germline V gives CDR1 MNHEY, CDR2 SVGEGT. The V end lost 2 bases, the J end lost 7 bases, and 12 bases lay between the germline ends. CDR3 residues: CASSYGTSLEQYF. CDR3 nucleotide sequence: TGTGCCAGCAGTTACGGGACTTCCCTAGAGCAGTACTTC.

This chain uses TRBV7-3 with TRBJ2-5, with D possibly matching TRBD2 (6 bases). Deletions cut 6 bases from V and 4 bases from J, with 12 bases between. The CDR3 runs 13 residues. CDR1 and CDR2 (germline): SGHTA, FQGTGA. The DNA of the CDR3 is TGTGCCAGCAGTTTCCAGGGAGGAGAGACCCAGTACTTC. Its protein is CASSFQGGETQYF.

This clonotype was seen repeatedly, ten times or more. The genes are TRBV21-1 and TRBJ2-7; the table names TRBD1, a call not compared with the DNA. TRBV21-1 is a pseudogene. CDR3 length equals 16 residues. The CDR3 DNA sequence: TGTGCCAGCAGCAAAGGGGAGGACAGGTTATTCTACGAGCAGTACTTC. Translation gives CASSKGEDRLFYEQYF.

CDR3 region: CSVAGQPNTEAFF. The CDR3 region has the DNA TGCAGCGTTGCAGGACAGCCGAACACTGAAGCTTTCTTT. The rearrangement joins TRBV29-1 to TRBJ1-1, with D perhaps matching TRBD1 (6 bases). This CDR3 spans 13 amino acids. V gave up 4 bases and J gave up 1 base, with 10 bases separating them. Per germline, CDR1 SQVTM and CDR2 ANQGSEA.

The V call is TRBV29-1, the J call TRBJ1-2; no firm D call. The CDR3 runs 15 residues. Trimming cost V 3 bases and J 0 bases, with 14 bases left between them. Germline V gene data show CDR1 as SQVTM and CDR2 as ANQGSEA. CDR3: CSVDRKPNSNYGYTF. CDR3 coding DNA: TGCAGCGTTGACCGTAAACCGAATTCTAACTATGGCTACACCTTC.

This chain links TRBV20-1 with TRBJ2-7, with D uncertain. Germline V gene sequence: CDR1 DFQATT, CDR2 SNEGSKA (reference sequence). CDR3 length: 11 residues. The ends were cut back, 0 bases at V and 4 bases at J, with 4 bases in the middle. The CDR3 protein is CSARDQYEQYF. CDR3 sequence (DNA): TGCAGTGCTAGAGATCAGTACGAGCAGTACTTC.

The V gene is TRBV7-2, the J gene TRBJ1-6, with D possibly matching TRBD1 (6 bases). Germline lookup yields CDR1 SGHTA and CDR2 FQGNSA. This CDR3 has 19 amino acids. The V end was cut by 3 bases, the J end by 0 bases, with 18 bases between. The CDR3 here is CASSLAGIQGYSYNSPLHF. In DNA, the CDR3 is TGTGCCAGCAGCTTGGCCGGCATACAGGGATACTCCTATAATTCACCCCTCCACTTT.

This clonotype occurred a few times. The CDR3, as DNA: TGCAGCGTTGAAGTCTTGGGGATGCAGTTCTTC. Protein: CSVEVLGMQFF. This chain joins TRBV29-1 and TRBJ2-1; D gene uncertain. The V end lost 1 base, the J end lost 12 bases, and 10 bases lay between the germline ends. The CDR3 has 11 residues. CDR1 and CDR2 (germline): SQVTM, ANQGSEA.